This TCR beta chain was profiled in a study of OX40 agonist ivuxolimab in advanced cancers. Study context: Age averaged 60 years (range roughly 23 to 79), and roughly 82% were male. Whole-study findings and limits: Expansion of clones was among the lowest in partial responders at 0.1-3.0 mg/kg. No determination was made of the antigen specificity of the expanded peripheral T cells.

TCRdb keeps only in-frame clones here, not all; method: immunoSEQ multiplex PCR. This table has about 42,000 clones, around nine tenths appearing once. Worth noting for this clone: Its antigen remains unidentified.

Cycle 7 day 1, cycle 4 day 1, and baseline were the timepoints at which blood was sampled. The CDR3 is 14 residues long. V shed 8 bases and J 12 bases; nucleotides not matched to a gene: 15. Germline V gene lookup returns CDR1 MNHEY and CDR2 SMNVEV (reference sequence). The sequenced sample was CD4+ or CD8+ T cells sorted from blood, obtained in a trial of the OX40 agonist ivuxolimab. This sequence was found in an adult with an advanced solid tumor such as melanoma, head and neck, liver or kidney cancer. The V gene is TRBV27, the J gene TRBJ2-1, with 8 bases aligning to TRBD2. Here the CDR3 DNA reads TGTGCCAGCCTTGCTAGCGGGCTATATTCAAGGCAGTTCTTC. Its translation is CASLASGLYSRQFF.